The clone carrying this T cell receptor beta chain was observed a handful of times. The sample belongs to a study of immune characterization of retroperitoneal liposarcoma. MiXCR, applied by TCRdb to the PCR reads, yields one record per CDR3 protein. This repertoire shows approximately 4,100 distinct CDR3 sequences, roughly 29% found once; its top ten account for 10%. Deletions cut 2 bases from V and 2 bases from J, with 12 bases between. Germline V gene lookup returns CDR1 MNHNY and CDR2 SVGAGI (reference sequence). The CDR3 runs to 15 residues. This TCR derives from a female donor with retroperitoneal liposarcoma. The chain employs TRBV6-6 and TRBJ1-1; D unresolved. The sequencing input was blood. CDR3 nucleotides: TGTGCCAGCAGTTACCCCTCCGGTGGCAACACTGAAGCTTTCTTT. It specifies CASSYPSGGNTEAFF.